These 30 T cell receptor beta chains share one sample of origin, sequenced in a study of early T cells in non-severe SARS-CoV-2 infection. MiXCR, applied by TCRdb to the 5' RACE reads, yields one record per CDR3 protein. The sample contains roughly 86,000 distinct CDR3 sequences, roughly 15% of which appear only once. Sample: whole blood. These receptors were collected from an adult who was a healthcare worker with PCR-confirmed SARS-CoV-2 infection or an uninfected control (not recorded which).

The chain recombines TRBV14 with TRBJ1-1, with 7 bases that match TRBD1. CDR3 length equals 15 residues. Trimming removed 4 bases from V and 5 bases from J; junction bases left unmatched: 10. Germline V gene sequence: CDR1 SGHDN, CDR2 FVKESK. This CDR3 is CASSRTGLAWTEAFF. DNA for the CDR3: TGTGCCAGCAGCCGGACAGGACTCGCATGGACTGAAGCTTTCTTT.

There are many counts of this clonotype. The chain uses TRBV5-1 and TRBJ2-3; unclear D gene. This CDR3 has 14 amino acids. Per the germline V gene, CDR1 is SGHRS and CDR2 is YFSETQ. V was pared by 3 bases and J by 1 base, with 9 bases between. CDR3 in amino acids: CASSWTSGTDTQYF. The CDR3 nucleotides are TGCGCCAGCAGCTGGACCTCTGGCACAGATACGCAGTATTTT.

This chain links TRBV7-2 with TRBJ2-3; no clear D gene. The V end lost 4 bases, the J end lost 8 bases, and 7 bases lay between the germline ends. The CDR3 runs 11 residues. Germline CDR1 reads SGHTA; CDR2 reads FQGNSA. The CDR3 DNA is TGTGCCAGCAGCTCGTCCAGTACGCAGTATTTT. This gives the protein CASSSSSTQYF.

This clonotype was recorded many times. This chain links TRBV5-5 with TRBJ1-2, with D maybe TRBD1 (5 bases). This CDR3 contains 15 residues. V shed 4 bases and J shed 5 bases, with 18 bases lying between them. Germline V CDR1 and CDR2: SGHKS, YYEKEE (reference sequence). The CDR3 DNA sequence: TGTGCCAGCAGCGTAGAGCTCCGGGACGGATATGGCTACACCTTC. It specifies CASSVELRDGYGYTF. Complete variable domain (other parts from reference TRBV5-5 and TRBJ1-2): DAGVTQSPTHLIKTRGQQVTLRCSPISGHKSVSWYQQVLGQGPQFIFQYYEKEERGRGNFPDRFSARQFPNYSSELNVNALLLGDSALYLCASSVELRDGYGYTFGSGTRLTVV.

This chain joins TRBV15 and TRBJ1-6, with 7 bases aligning to TRBD1. The germline gives CDR1 LNHNV, CDR2 YYDKDF (reference sequence). The ends lost 3 bases at V and 6 bases at J; junction bases unmatched: 8. The CDR3 length is 16 residues. For the CDR3, the DNA is TGTGCCACCAGCAGCGAGACAGGGAGGGTTAATTCACCCCTCCACTTT. Protein product: CATSSETGRVNSPLHF.

J is TRBJ1-2 and V is TRBV7-9, with D possibly matching TRBD1 (5 bases). CDR1 is SEHNR, CDR2 FQNEAQ, per germline (reference sequence). The V end lost 4 bases, the J end lost 1 base, and 10 bases lay between the germline ends. CDR3 size: 14 residues. The CDR3 here is CASSSRGDNYGYTF. The DNA for the CDR3 is TGTGCCAGCAGCTCGAGGGGAGATAACTATGGCTACACCTTC.

This chain joins TRBV29-1 and TRBJ2-5; D remains ambiguous. The V gene's germline CDR1 is SQVTM and CDR2 ANQGSEA. CDR3 length: 14 residues. With 4 bases removed from V and 2 bases from J, the gap between germline ends came to 14 bases. CDR3 nucleotides: TGCAGCGTTGGATCGACTCAACGGCAAGAGACCCAGTACTTC. Translated: CSVGSTQRQETQYF. The whole variable domain, filled in from reference TRBV29-1 and TRBJ2-5, reads SAVISQKPSRDICQRGTSLTIQCQVDSQVTMMFWYRQQPGQSLTLIATANQGSEATYESGFVIDKFPISRPNLTFSTLTVSNMSPEDSSIYLCSVGSTQRQETQYFGPGTRLLVL.

Turning to this clonotype: A clone one base away is much larger, so this may be a read error. The chain joins TRBV18 to TRBJ1-5, with D maybe TRBD1 (5 bases). CDR1 and CDR2 from the germline V gene are KGHSH and LQKENI. The CDR3 consists of 16 residues. CDR3 sequence: CASSPQSGTLNQPRHF. In DNA form, the CDR3 reads TGTGCCAGCTCACCACAGTCAGGGACGCTTAATCAGCCCCGGCATTTT.

This clonotype was counted at least ten times. This chain's CDR3 is CASSPSGGGTDTQYF. CDR3 in DNA: TGTGCCAGCAGCCCTAGCGGGGGAGGCACAGATACGCAGTATTTT. The chain is built from TRBV5-4 and TRBJ2-3; the match to TRBD2 covers 10 bases. The CDR3 is 15 amino acids. J gave up 1 base and V 4 bases, and 3 bases lay outside the gene matches. The germline V gene encodes CDR1 SGHNT and CDR2 YYREEE (reference sequence).

This clonotype has at least ten counts. The gene calls are TRBV20-1 and TRBJ1-2; D ambiguous. Germline V gives CDR1 DFQATT, CDR2 SNEGSKA (reference sequence). V was clipped by 3 bases and J by 4 bases, with 12 bases between them. The CDR3 is made up of 13 amino acids. The CDR3 region has the DNA TGCAGTGCTAGGGAACACGGGAGCTATGGCTACACCTTC. Its protein is CSAREHGSYGYTF.

This clonotype was observed a handful of times. The chain recombines TRBV7-8 with TRBJ2-7; 11 bases are shared with TRBD2. With 1 base clipped from V and 0 bases from J, the junction kept 5 bases outside the gene matches. CDR3 length: 17 amino acids. Germline V gene data show CDR1 as SGHVS and CDR2 as FQNEAQ. In nucleotides, the CDR3 is TGTGCCAGCAGCTTAGGACTAGCGGGGAGGAGCTCCTACGAGCAGTACGTC. Protein sequence: CASSLGLAGRSSYEQYV.

This clonotype was seen only a few times. This chain uses TRBV2 with TRBJ2-2; D is undetermined. This CDR3 has 11 residues. Germline V gives CDR1 SNHLY, CDR2 FYNNEI. Between the trimmed V and J ends, which lost 8 bases and 8 bases, there was a span of 9 bases. CDR3 in DNA: TGTGCCAGCGGTAGATCTGGGGAGCTGTTTTTT. This codes for CASGRSGELFF.

The chain couples TRBV6-5 to TRBJ1-4; D not certain. The CDR3 is 14 residues long. CDR1 and CDR2 (germline): MNHEY, SVGAGI. V lost 0 bases to trimming and J lost 8 bases, with 10 bases between them. CDR3 amino acids: CASSYSGRNEKLFF. CDR3 nucleotides: TGTGCCAGCAGTTACTCAGGGCGTAACGAAAAACTGTTTTTT.

V gene TRBV5-5 combines with J gene TRBJ2-3; D possibly corresponds to TRBD2 (5 bases). This CDR3 has 18 amino acids. V lost 0 bases to trimming and J lost 0 bases, with 17 bases between them. Germline CDR1 is SGHKS and CDR2 is YYEKEE (reference sequence). CDR3 in DNA: TGTGCCAGCAGCTTGGAGCGGCGGCGATTACTGAGCACAGATACGCAGTATTTT. Its protein is CASSLERRRLLSTDTQYF.

V gene TRBV7-6 combines with J gene TRBJ2-3; D might be TRBD1 or TRBD2, each matching 5 bases. CDR1 and CDR2 from the germline V gene are SGHVS and FNYEAQ. V shed 10 bases and J shed 2 bases, with 13 bases lying between them. The CDR3 contains 13 residues. DNA of the CDR3: TGTGCCAACAGGCCGGGAATCACAGATACGCAGTATTTT. Protein: CANRPGITDTQYF. The variable domain in full, with the rest retrieved from reference TRBV7-6 and TRBJ2-3, is GAGVSQSPRYKVTKRGQDVALRCDPISGHVSLYWYRQALGQGPEFLTYFNYEAQQDKSGLPNDRFSAERPEGSISTLTIQRTEQRDSAMYRCANRPGITDTQYFGPGTRLTVL.

This clonotype was seen ten or more times. This sequence joins TRBV11-2 and TRBJ2-3; 8 nucleotides line up with TRBD2. CDR1 is SGHAT and CDR2 is FQNNGV in the germline V gene. The CDR3 has 15 amino acids. V was clipped by 1 base and J by 6 bases; unmatched bases: 6. The CDR3 region is CASSLARLARDTQYF. CDR3 DNA: TGTGCCAGCAGCTTAGCGCGACTAGCGAGGGATACGCAGTATTTT.

The V gene is TRBV20-1, the J gene TRBJ2-6; D possibly corresponds to TRBD1 (6 bases). Germline V gene sequence: CDR1 DFQATT, CDR2 SNEGSKA (reference sequence). CDR3 length equals 19 residues. V gave up 0 bases and J gave up 2 bases, with 20 bases separating them. The CDR3 bases are TGCAGTGCTAGAGATATTTCACAGGGTTACGGAGCTGGGGCCAACGTCCTGACTTTC. Translating it yields CSARDISQGYGAGANVLTF.

This chain uses TRBV9 with TRBJ1-2; D not resolved. The CDR3 contains 16 residues. Trimming left V 0 bases short and J 2 bases short, with 14 bases between. Germline V CDR1 and CDR2: SGDLS, YYNGEE. The CDR3, as DNA: TGTGCCAGCAGCGTAGCAGTCCGGGCACCGAACTATGGCTACACCTTC. It is translated as CASSVAVRAPNYGYTF. The full variable domain, its missing parts supplied by reference TRBV9 and TRBJ1-2, is DSGVTQTPKHLITATGQRVTLRCSPRSGDLSVYWYQQSLDQGLQFLIQYYNGEERAKGNILERFSAQQFPDLHSELNLSSLELGDSALYFCASSVAVRAPNYGYTFGSGTRLTVV.

There are many counts of this clonotype. This chain links TRBV7-2 with TRBJ2-2; 9 bases match TRBD2. The length of the CDR3 is 14 residues. Trimming at V came to 5 bases and at J to 6 bases, leaving 4 bases not matched to a gene. Germline V gene sequence: CDR1 SGHTA, CDR2 FQGNSA. Here the CDR3 reads CASSPGLAPGELFF. CDR3 coding DNA: TGTGCCAGCAGCCCGGGACTAGCCCCCGGGGAGCTGTTTTTT.

This clonotype was observed at least ten times. The J gene is TRBJ2-1, the V gene TRBV6-1; 7 bases match TRBD1. Trimming cost V 6 bases and J 7 bases; bases outside gene matches: 6. This CDR3 spans 13 amino acids. CDR1 is MNHNS, CDR2 SASEGT, per germline. CDR3 nucleotide sequence: TGTGCCAGCAGAGGACAGGCGAAGAATGAGCAGTTCTTC. It specifies CASRGQAKNEQFF.

The chain recombines TRBV7-6 with TRBJ2-4, with unresolved D. V lost 2 bases and J 0 bases, leaving 14 bases between the germline ends. The CDR3 runs to 17 residues. Germline CDR1 and CDR2: SGHVS and FNYEAQ. CDR3 sequence: CASSLLPGSLAKNIQYF. CDR3 in DNA: TGTGCCAGCAGCTTACTCCCCGGTTCTCTAGCCAAAAACATTCAGTACTTC.

This chain connects TRBV6-5 to TRBJ1-1, with a tentative D call TRBD1 (5 bases). The CDR3 has 13 amino acids. The germline gives CDR1 MNHEY, CDR2 SVGAGI. V was cut by 6 bases and J by 1 base, with 9 bases left in between. The CDR3 here is CASRGTANTEAFF. The DNA of the CDR3 is TGTGCCAGCAGGGGGACGGCGAACACTGAAGCTTTCTTT.

This sequence joins TRBV5-1 and TRBJ2-5, with D uncertain. The CDR3 covers 12 residues. Germline-derived CDR1 and CDR2 are SGHRS and YFSETQ. Trimming cost V 0 bases and J 1 base, with 1 base left between them. The CDR3 coding sequence is TGCGCCAGCAGCTTGGCCCAAGAGACCCAGTACTTC. It specifies CASSLAQETQYF.

This sequence joins TRBV5-1 and TRBJ2-2; no reliable D call. V shed 0 bases and J shed 0 bases, with 6 bases lying between them. The CDR3 has 15 residues. CDR1 is SGHRS and CDR2 is YFSETQ in the germline V gene. The CDR3 region is CASSLDGPNTGELFF. CDR3 DNA: TGCGCCAGCAGCTTGGACGGGCCGAACACCGGGGAGCTGTTTTTT.

The chain links TRBV29-1 to TRBJ2-7; 9 bases map to TRBD1. The CDR3 contains 14 residues. From germline, CDR1 is SQVTM and CDR2 ANQGSEA. V was pared by 7 bases and J by 4 bases, with 11 bases of the junction left unmatched. This CDR3 reads CSAQSGTGLYEQYV. In nucleotides, the CDR3 is TGCAGCGCCCAATCGGGGACAGGGTTATACGAGCAGTACGTC.

The genes are TRBV10-1 and TRBJ2-2; TRBD1 is a possible D gene (6 bases). Germline V gene data show CDR1 as WNHNN and CDR2 as SYGVQD (reference sequence). Trimming took off 7 bases at V and 0 bases at J, with 12 bases between the two ends. The CDR3 consists of 15 residues. This CDR3 is CASNPGTTNTGELFF. CDR3 sequence (DNA): TGCGCCAGCAACCCCGGGACAACGAACACCGGGGAGCTGTTTTTT.

This clonotype has more than one count but fewer than ten. The V and J genes are TRBV21-1 and TRBJ1-1; TRBD1 was called by the table and not checked on the DNA. TRBV21-1 is shown as a pseudogene. The CDR3 has 16 amino acids. DNA for the CDR3: TGTGCCAGCAGACAAGGGACAGGGCTCATGAACACTGAAGCTTTCTTT. It translates to CASRQGTGLMNTEAFF.

This clonotype was seen only a few times. The chain uses TRBV6-5 and TRBJ1-1, with 7 bases aligning to TRBD1. Per germline, CDR1 MNHEY and CDR2 SVGAGI. V lost 6 bases, J lost 3 bases, and 10 bases stayed unmatched. This CDR3 spans 15 amino acids. The CDR3 loop reads CASRELDRVHTEAFF. The CDR3 nucleotides read TGTGCCAGCAGGGAACTTGACAGGGTCCACACTGAAGCTTTCTTT.

This chain uses TRBV7-8 with TRBJ2-1; the match to TRBD1 covers 7 bases. After removal of 2 bases from V and 2 bases from J, the junction contained 9 bases not matched to a gene. CDR3 length: 17 amino acids. Germline V CDR1 and CDR2: SGHVS, FQNEAQ. CDR3 sequence reads: CASSLSQRQGAYNEQFF. CDR3 nucleotides: TGTGCCAGCAGCTTAAGCCAGAGACAGGGTGCCTACAATGAGCAGTTCTTC. Full variable domain (remainder filled in from reference TRBV7-8 and TRBJ2-1): GAGVSQSPRYKVAKRGQDVALRCDPISGHVSLFWYQQALGQGPEFLTYFQNEAQLDKSGLPSDRFFAERPEGSVSTLKIQRTQQEDSAVYLCASSLSQRQGAYNEQFFGPGTRLTVL.

In its sample, this clonotype was seen a few times. The gene calls are TRBV20-1 and TRBJ1-2; 9 bases line up with TRBD1. V lost 3 bases, J lost 6 bases, and 5 bases stayed unmatched. The V gene's germline CDR1 is DFQATT and CDR2 SNEGSKA (reference sequence). CDR3 length: 13 residues. The CDR3 DNA is TGCAGTGCTAGGGGACAGGGACTTAATGGCTACACCTTC. It codes for CSARGQGLNGYTF.